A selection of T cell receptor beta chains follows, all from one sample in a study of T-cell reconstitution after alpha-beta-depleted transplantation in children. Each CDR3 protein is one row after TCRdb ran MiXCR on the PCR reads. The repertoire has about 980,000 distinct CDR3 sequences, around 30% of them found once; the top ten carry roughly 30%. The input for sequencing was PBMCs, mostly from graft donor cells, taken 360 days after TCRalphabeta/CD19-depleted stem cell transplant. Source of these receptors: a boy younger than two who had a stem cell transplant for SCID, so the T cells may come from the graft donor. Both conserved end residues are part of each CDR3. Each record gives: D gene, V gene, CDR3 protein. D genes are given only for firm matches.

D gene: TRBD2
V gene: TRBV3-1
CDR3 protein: CASSPHRLAAGGEQFF

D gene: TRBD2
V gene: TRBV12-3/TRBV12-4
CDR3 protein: CASSFLAGNTDTQYF

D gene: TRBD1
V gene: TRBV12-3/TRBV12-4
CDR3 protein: CASRPQGALVNTEAFF

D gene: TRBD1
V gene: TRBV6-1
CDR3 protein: CATGGKGAQETQYF

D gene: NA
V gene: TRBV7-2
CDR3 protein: CASSLGRLYEQYF

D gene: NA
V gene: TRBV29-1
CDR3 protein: CSVVWAASYEQYF

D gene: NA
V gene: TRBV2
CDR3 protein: CASTRYGELEVQNIQYF

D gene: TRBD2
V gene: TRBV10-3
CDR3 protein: CAISVTSGYEQYF

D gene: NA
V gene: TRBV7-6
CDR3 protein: CASSLENDLYEQYF

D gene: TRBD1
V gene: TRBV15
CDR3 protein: CATSTGTASTDTQYF

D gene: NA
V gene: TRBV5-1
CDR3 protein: CASSSEGTQGDTGELFF

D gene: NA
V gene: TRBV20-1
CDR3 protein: CSAYDRGAGGNTIYF

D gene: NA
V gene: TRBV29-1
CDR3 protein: CSVLDGTTGQETQYF

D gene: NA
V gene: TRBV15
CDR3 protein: CATSTLTTSTDTQYF

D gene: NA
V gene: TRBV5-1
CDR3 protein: CASSLDVGRGSEQYF

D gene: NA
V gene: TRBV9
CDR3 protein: CASSLTGMGVGGELFF

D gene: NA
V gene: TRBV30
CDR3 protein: CAWSPPRFLGSSYNEQFF

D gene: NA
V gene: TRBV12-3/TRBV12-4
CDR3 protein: CASSLEGFVQPQHF

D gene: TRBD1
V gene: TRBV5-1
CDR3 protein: CASSLDRGKETQYF

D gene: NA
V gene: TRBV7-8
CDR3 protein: CASSLDLRNTQYF

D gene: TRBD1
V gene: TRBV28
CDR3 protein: CASSPGGQIYGYTF

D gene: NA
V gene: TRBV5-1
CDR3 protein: CASSQTENYGYTF

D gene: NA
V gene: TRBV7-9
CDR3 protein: CASSLAGTLSSNEQFF

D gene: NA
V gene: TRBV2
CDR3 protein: CASRRTGERPYEQYF

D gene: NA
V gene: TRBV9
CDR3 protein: CASSSHPGADGTQYF

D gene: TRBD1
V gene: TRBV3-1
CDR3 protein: CASSHDRGRTEAFF

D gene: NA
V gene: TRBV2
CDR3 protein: CASSESVGNEQFF

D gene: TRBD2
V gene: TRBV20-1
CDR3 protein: CSARDRRLAGGPGTDTQYF

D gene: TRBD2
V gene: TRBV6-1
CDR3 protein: CASSSRSSGGRTDTQYF

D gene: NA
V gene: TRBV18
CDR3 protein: CASSGGIQETQYF

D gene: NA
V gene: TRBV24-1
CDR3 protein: CATSDFPGSTDTQYF

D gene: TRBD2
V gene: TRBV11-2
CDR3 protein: CASSLVAGLAGVVGEQFF

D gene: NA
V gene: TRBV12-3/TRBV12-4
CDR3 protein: CASRARLVNTEAFF

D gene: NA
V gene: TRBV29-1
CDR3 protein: CSVYDGNNYGYTF

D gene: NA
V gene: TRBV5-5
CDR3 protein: CASSSTVGLNTEAFF

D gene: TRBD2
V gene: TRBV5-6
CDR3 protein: CASSLRSGTTYNEQFF

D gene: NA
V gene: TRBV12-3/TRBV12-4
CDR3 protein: CASSMGEGVSGNTIYF

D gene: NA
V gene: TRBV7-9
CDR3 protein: CASSLPVDTQYF

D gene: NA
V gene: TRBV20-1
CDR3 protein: CSARPGTANTGELFF

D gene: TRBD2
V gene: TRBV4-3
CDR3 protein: CASSQDQGLAAEQFF

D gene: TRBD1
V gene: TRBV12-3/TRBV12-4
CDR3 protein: CASSPRTGPNTEAFF

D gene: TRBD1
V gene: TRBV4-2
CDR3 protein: CASSPDRDRGDYGYTF

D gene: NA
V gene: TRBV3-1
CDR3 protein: CASSQTQVSNQPQHF

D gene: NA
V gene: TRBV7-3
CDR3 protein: CASSLSGLSSYEQYF

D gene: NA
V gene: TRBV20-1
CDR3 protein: CSASVRKDQPQHF

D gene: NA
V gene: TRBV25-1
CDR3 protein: CASSEFGQDTDTQYF